One sample yielded the 29 T cell receptor beta chains listed below, sequenced in a study of cytomegalovirus exposure and HLA in healthy donors. It was with 60 Vbeta and 13 Jbeta primers that the PCR ran. TCRdb's copy holds only in-frame clones and misses some; the assay was immunoSEQ multiplex PCR. Here the sample spans 100,000 or so clones, 65% to 80% being singletons. The specimen was PBMCs. The receptors shown here come from a woman in her thirties or forties in good health and CMV-seronegative.

The V call is TRBV21-1, the J call TRBJ2-3; TRBD1 reflects the table's D call only, with no check against the DNA. TRBV21-1 is a pseudogene locus. This CDR3 has 18 amino acids. In DNA, the CDR3 is TGTGCCAGCAGCAAAGAGTGGGACAGACATTCTAGCACAGATACGCAGTATTTT. Translating gives CASSKEWDRHSSTDTQYF.

The V call is TRBV15, the J call TRBJ2-3; 8 positions match TRBD1. The CDR3 runs 17 residues. V lost 4 bases and J lost 2; bases outside the gene matches: 11. Per germline, CDR1 LNHNV and CDR2 YYDKDF (reference sequence). CDR3 nucleotide sequence: TGTGCCACCAGCACCACCCTCAGGGGGCGGCTCACAGATACGCAGTATTTT. It codes for CATSTTLRGRLTDTQYF.

The chain recombines TRBV20-1 with TRBJ2-3; no firm D call. With 6 bases removed from V and 8 bases from J, the gap between germline ends came to 9 bases. This CDR3 comprises 10 residues. Germline values: CDR1 DFQATT, CDR2 SNEGSKA (reference sequence). The CDR3 reads CSATQRTQYF. In nucleotides, the CDR3 is TGCAGTGCCACTCAGCGTACGCAGTATTTT.

The chain combines TRBV29-1 with TRBJ2-2; 11 positions match TRBD1. The CDR3 length is 14 residues. Germline V CDR1 and CDR2: SQVTM, ANQGSEA. The trim removed 3 bases at V and 7 bases at J, leaving 4 bases unmatched. The CDR3 DNA follows: TGCAGCGTTGAGTTGGGGACAGGGGGCGGGGAGCTGTTTTTT. It encodes CSVELGTGGGELFF.

The genes are TRBV28 and TRBJ1-6, with no clear D. V shed 6 bases and J shed 10 bases, with 16 bases lying between them. The germline gives CDR1 MDHEN, CDR2 SYDVKM. CDR3 length equals 14 residues. CDR3 coding DNA: TGTGCCAGCAGGGACCGATTTGGGAGGTCACCCCTCCACTTT. As protein: CASRDRFGRSPLHF.

The chain has TRBV19 and TRBJ2-3, with 9 bases fitting TRBD1. The length of the CDR3 is 16 residues. Germline trimming cut 0 bases from V and 4 bases from J; bases unmatched to any gene: 5. The germline CDR1 and CDR2 sequences are LNHDA and SQIVND (reference sequence). DNA of the CDR3: TGTGCCAGTAGTATAGAAGGGACAGGGACCTCAGATACGCAGTATTTT. Its protein product is CASSIEGTGTSDTQYF.

There are a few counts of this clone. The chain carries TRBV5-1 and TRBJ2-1, with 11 bases identical to TRBD2. Losses at the gene ends were 3 bases for V and 4 bases for J; bases not matched to a gene: 9. The germline V gene encodes CDR1 SGHRS and CDR2 YFSETQ. The length of the CDR3 is 17 residues. CDR3 DNA: TGCGCCAGCAGCTGGACTATAGCGGGAGGGGAGTACAATGAGCAGTTCTTC. Protein: CASSWTIAGGEYNEQFF.

This clone has just a few counts. The chain couples TRBV9 to TRBJ2-7; maybe TRBD1 (5 bases). V gave up 1 base and J gave up 1 base, with 9 bases separating them. The CDR3 is made up of 14 amino acids. Germline assignment: CDR1 SGDLS and CDR2 YYNGEE. CDR3 region: CASSVQGWSYEQYF. In nucleotides, the CDR3 is TGTGCCAGCAGCGTACAGGGCTGGTCCTACGAGCAGTACTTC.

This chain links TRBV29-1 with TRBJ1-5; weak D call: TRBD1 (5 bases). CDR1 SQVTM and CDR2 ANQGSEA come from the germline V gene. V was clipped by 5 bases and J by 3 bases, with 11 bases between them. This CDR3 is 13 amino acids long. This CDR3 reads CSVRGRANQPQHF. DNA of the CDR3: TGCAGCGTTAGAGGCAGGGCCAATCAGCCCCAGCATTTT.

This rearrangement joins TRBV18 to TRBJ2-3, with TRBD2 matching over 7 bases. After removal of 8 bases from V and 4 bases from J, the junction contained 6 bases not matched to a gene. CDR1 is KGHSH and CDR2 is LQKENI in the germline V gene. This CDR3 is built from 13 residues. The chain's CDR3 is CASLKRGADTQYF. The CDR3 DNA reads as TGTGCCAGCCTTAAGCGGGGTGCAGATACGCAGTATTTT.

This clone was seen only a few times. This chain uses TRBV5-5 with TRBJ1-3, with 10 nucleotides matching TRBD1. The CDR3 contains 15 residues. Trimming took 4 bases from V and 4 from J; bases not matched to a gene: 5. The germline CDR1 and CDR2 sequences are SGHKS and YYEKEE (reference sequence). The CDR3: CASSPDRGLGNTIYF. The CDR3 coding sequence is TGTGCCAGCAGCCCCGACAGGGGGCTCGGAAACACCATATATTTT.

This clone was observed a few times. V is TRBV18 and J is TRBJ2-7; D might be TRBD1 (6 bases). CDR1 and CDR2 from the germline V gene are KGHSH and LQKENI. The CDR3 is 14 amino acids. V lost 3 bases and J 6 bases, leaving 15 bases between the germline ends. The CDR3 spells CASSPARGEGEQYF. CDR3 bases: TGTGCCAGCTCACCGGCCAGGGGCGAAGGCGAGCAGTACTTC.

This chain joins TRBV27 and TRBJ2-7, with D possibly being TRBD1 (5 bases). V was cut by 6 bases and J by 3 bases, with 9 bases left in between. Germline-derived CDR1 and CDR2 are MNHEY and SMNVEV (reference sequence). CDR3 size: 12 residues. CDR3 region: CASSTTGYEQYF. The CDR3 bases are TGTGCCAGCAGCACTACAGGCTACGAGCAGTACTTC.

The chain employs TRBV6-1 and TRBJ2-7, with TRBD1 matching 12 bases. CDR3 length: 15 amino acids. Germline V gives CDR1 MNHNS, CDR2 SASEGT. The J segment lost 4 bases and the V segment lost 3 bases, leaving 4 bases of the junction unmatched. The CDR3 bases are TGTGCCAGCAGTGATGGGGACAGGGGGCGTTACGAGCAGTACTTC. Encoded protein: CASSDGDRGRYEQYF.

In this sample, this clone turned up once. The chain joins TRBV29-1 to TRBJ2-1; TRBD2 is a possible D gene (7 bases). V was clipped by 3 bases and J by 2 bases, with 17 bases between them. Germline V gene data show CDR1 as SQVTM and CDR2 as ANQGSEA. The CDR3 loop spans 16 amino acids. In DNA, the CDR3 is TGCAGCGTTGAGGGGGAGGGGGACATTCCCTACAATGAGCAGTTCTTC. Amino acids: CSVEGEGDIPYNEQFF.

This chain joins TRBV7-2 and TRBJ2-5; 7 nucleotides agree with TRBD2. V shed 3 bases, J shed 11 bases, and the junction held 15 bases outside the gene matches. Germline CDR1 SGHTA, CDR2 FQGNSA. The CDR3 totals 15 residues. The chain's CDR3 is CASSFAGTAGREQYF. In DNA form, the CDR3 reads TGTGCCAGCAGCTTCGCCGGGACGGCGGGGAGGGAGCAGTACTTC.

The chain recombines TRBV18 with TRBJ1-2; 7 nucleotides line up with TRBD1. CDR3 length equals 14 residues. V lost 4 bases to trimming and J lost 4 bases; unmatched junction nucleotides: 6. The V gene's germline CDR1 is KGHSH and CDR2 LQKENI. The CDR3 spells CASSLDRSTYGYTF. The DNA of the CDR3 is TGTGCCAGCTCACTGGACAGGAGCACCTATGGCTACACCTTC.

This sequence joins TRBV11-2 and TRBJ2-7, with D possibly matching TRBD1 (6 bases). V was clipped by 7 bases and J by 2 bases, with 15 bases between them. CDR3 length: 14 residues. The V gene's germline CDR1 is SGHAT and CDR2 FQNNGV. This CDR3 reads CASTLPTGTYEQYF. Here the CDR3 DNA reads TGTGCCAGCACCCTCCCGACAGGAACCTACGAGCAGTACTTC.

The genes are TRBV27 and TRBJ2-1, with 9 positions matching TRBD1. The V gene end was trimmed by 5 bases and the J gene end by 4 bases; junction bases not matched to a gene: 6. The CDR3 spans 15 residues. Per the germline V gene, CDR1 is MNHEY and CDR2 is SMNVEV (reference sequence). The CDR3 region is CASSLGTGPYNEQFF. CDR3 sequence (DNA): TGTGCCAGCAGTCTCGGGACAGGGCCTTACAATGAGCAGTTCTTC.

The chain links TRBV6-1 to TRBJ2-7; D not certain. The V and J ends lost 6 bases and 0 bases respectively, with 6 bases between them. CDR3 length equals 12 residues. Germline V CDR1 and CDR2: MNHNS, SASEGT. This CDR3 is CASSRFSYEQYF. The CDR3 DNA reads as TGTGCCAGCAGCCGGTTCTCCTACGAGCAGTACTTC.

The gene calls are TRBV9 and TRBJ2-6; unclear D gene. V lost 0 bases and J 0 bases, leaving 7 bases between the germline ends. This CDR3 has 16 amino acids. The V gene's germline CDR1 is SGDLS and CDR2 YYNGEE. Here the CDR3 DNA reads TGTGCCAGCAGCGTAGCTTTGAGCTCTGGGGCCAACGTCCTGACTTTC. Its translation is CASSVALSSGANVLTF.

The count of this clone is one. For the CDR3, the DNA is TGTGCCAGCAGTTTTCGGGCGCGGAGGTCCTACGAGCAGTACTTC. It encodes CASSFRARRSYEQYF. The J gene is TRBJ2-7, the V gene TRBV28, with D perhaps matching TRBD2 (5 bases). The CDR3 is made up of 15 amino acids. V lost 3 bases and J 1 base, leaving 13 bases between the germline ends. The germline V gene has CDR1 MDHEN and CDR2 SYDVKM.

The chain joins TRBV19 to TRBJ1-5, with 12 bases identical to TRBD1. The J segment lost 4 bases and the V segment lost 9 bases, leaving 7 bases of the junction unmatched. CDR1 and CDR2 (germline): LNHDA, SQIVND (reference sequence). The CDR3 is made up of 15 amino acids. In DNA form, the CDR3 reads TGTGCCAGCATCGGGGACAGGGGGCGGAATCAGCCCCAGCATTTT. Protein: CASIGDRGRNQPQHF.

V and J are TRBV7-2 and TRBJ1-1, with D unresolved. V was shortened by 3 bases and J by 2 bases, with 7 bases between the two germline ends. CDR1 is SGHTA, CDR2 FQGNSA, per germline. There are 13 residues in the CDR3. The CDR3 here is CASSFTENTEAFF. CDR3 sequence (DNA): TGTGCCAGCAGCTTCACAGAAAACACTGAAGCTTTCTTT. Full variable domain (rest looked up from reference TRBV7-2 and TRBJ1-1): GAGVSQSPSNKVTEKGKDVELRCDPISGHTALYWYRQSLGQGLEFLIYFQGNSAPDKSGLPSDRFSAERTGGSVSTLTIQRTQQEDSAVYLCASSFTENTEAFFGQGTRLTVV.

This clone was recorded once. The V call is TRBV5-4, the J call TRBJ2-1, with TRBD2 identical over 9 bases. Trimming took 0 bases from V and 9 from J; bases not matched to a gene: 13. Germline values: CDR1 SGHNT, CDR2 YYREEE (reference sequence). This CDR3 spans 17 amino acids. CDR3 sequence: CASSLALLRGGLGEQFF. CDR3 bases: TGTGCCAGCAGCTTGGCCTTATTGCGGGGGGGCCTAGGTGAGCAGTTCTTC.

This clone was seen once. The chain is built from TRBV7-9 and TRBJ2-1; D possibly corresponds to TRBD2 (7 bases). This CDR3 region has 14 residues. The V end lost 7 bases, the J end lost 10 bases, and 20 bases lay between the germline ends. Germline CDR1 and CDR2: SEHNR and FQNEAQ (reference sequence). The CDR3 loop reads CASTPSRGQGEQFF. The CDR3 nucleotides are TGTGCCAGCACCCCGTCGCGGGGGCAGGGGGAGCAGTTCTTC. The variable domain in full, completed from reference TRBV7-9 and TRBJ2-1, reads DTGVSQNPRHKITKRGQNVTFRCDPISEHNRLYWYRQTLGQGPEFLTYFQNEAQLEKSRLLSDRFSAERPKGSFSTLEIQRTEQGDSAMYLCASTPSRGQGEQFFGPGTRLTVL.

This sequence joins TRBV29-1 and TRBJ2-7; 14 nucleotides line up with TRBD2. Germline loops: CDR1 SQVTM, CDR2 ANQGSEA. There are 17 residues in the CDR3. With 1 base clipped from V and 1 base from J, the junction kept 6 bases outside the gene matches. The CDR3 sequence: CSVEALTSGRASYEQYF. The DNA of the CDR3 is TGCAGCGTTGAAGCCCTGACTAGCGGGAGGGCATCCTACGAGCAGTACTTC.

CDR3 residues: CASSDRRYGYTF. The CDR3 DNA is TGTGCCAGCAGCGACAGGCGATATGGCTACACCTTC. This chain links TRBV6-1 with TRBJ1-2; D is possibly TRBD1 (6 bases). CDR1 MNHNS and CDR2 SASEGT come from the germline V gene. This CDR3 comprises 12 residues. The germline V and J ends were trimmed by 6 bases and 5 bases, with 10 bases remaining between them.

The chain has TRBV7-2 and TRBJ2-1, with D perhaps matching TRBD1 (5 bases). This CDR3 is built from 16 residues. The V gene lost 3 bases and the J gene lost 6 bases, with 18 bases spanning the gap. From germline, CDR1 is SGHTA and CDR2 FQGNSA. Here the CDR3 reads CASSFLGQTATNEQFF. CDR3 DNA sequence: TGTGCCAGCAGCTTCCTAGGACAAACAGCCACCAATGAGCAGTTCTTC.